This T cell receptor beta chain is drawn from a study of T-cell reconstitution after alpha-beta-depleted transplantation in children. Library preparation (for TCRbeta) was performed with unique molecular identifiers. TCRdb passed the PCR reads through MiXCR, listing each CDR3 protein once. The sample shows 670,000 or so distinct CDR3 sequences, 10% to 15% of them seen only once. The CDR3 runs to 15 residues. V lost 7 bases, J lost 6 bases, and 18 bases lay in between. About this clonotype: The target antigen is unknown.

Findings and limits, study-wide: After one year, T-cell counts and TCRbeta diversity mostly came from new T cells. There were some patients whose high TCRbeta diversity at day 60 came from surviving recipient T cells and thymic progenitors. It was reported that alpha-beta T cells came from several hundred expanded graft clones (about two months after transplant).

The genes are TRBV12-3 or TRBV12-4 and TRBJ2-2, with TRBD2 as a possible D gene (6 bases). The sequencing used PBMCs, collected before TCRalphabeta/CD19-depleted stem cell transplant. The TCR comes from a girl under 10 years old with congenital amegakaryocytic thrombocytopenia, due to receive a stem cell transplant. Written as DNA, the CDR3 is TGTGCCAGCACCCACCTGACTAGTATCGCCGGGGAGCTGTTTTTT. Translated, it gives CASTHLTSIAGELFF.